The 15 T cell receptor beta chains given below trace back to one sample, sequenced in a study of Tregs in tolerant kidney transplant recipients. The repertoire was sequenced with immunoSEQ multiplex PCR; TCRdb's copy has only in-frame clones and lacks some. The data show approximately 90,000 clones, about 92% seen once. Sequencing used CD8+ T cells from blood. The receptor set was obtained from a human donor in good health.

The CDR3 sequence is CASSILRDTEAFF. In DNA, the CDR3 is TGTGCCAGTAGTATATTAAGGGACACTGAAGCTTTCTTT. This chain uses TRBV19 with TRBJ1-1; D is unresolved. The V end lost 2 bases, the J end lost 3 bases, and 7 bases lay between the germline ends. This CDR3 spans 13 amino acids. Germline lookup yields CDR1 LNHDA and CDR2 SQIVND (reference sequence). Together with reference TRBV19 and TRBJ1-1, the CDR3 gives the full variable domain: DGGITQSPKYLFRKEGQNVTLSCEQNLNHDAMYWYRQDPGQGLRLIYYSQIVNDFQKGDIAEGYSVSREKKESFPLTVTSAQKNPTAFYLCASSILRDTEAFFGQGTRLTVV.

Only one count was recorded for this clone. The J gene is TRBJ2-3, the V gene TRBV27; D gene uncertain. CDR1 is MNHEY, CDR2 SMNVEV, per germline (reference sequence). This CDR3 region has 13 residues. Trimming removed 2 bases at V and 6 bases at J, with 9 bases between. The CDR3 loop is CASSLALSDTQYF. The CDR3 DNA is TGTGCCAGCAGTTTAGCCCTTTCGGATACGCAGTATTTT.

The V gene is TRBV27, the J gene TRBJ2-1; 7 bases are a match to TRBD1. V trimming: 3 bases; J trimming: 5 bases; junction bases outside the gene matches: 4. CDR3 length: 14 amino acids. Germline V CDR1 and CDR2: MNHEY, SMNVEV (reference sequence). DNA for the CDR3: TGTGCCAGCAGTTTCCAGGGGGTGAACAATGAGCAGTTCTTC. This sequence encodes CASSFQGVNNEQFF.

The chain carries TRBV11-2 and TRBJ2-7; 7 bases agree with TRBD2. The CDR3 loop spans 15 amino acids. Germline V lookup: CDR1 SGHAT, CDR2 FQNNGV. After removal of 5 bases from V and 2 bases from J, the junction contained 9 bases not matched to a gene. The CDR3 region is CASSPGTGLAYEQYF. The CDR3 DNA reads TGTGCCAGCAGCCCGGGGACTGGACTAGCCTACGAGCAGTACTTC.

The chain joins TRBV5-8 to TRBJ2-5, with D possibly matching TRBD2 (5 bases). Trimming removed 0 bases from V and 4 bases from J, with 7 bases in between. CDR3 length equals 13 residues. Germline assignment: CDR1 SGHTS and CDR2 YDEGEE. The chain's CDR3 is CASSLGGIETQYF. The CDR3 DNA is TGTGCCAGCAGCTTGGGAGGGATAGAGACCCAGTACTTC.

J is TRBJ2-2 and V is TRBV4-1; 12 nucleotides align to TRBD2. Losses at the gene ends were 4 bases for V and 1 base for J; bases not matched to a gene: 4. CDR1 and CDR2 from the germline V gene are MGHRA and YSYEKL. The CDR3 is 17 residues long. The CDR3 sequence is CASSPRLAGENTGELFF. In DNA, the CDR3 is TGCGCCAGCAGCCCTAGACTAGCGGGGGAGAACACCGGGGAGCTGTTTTTT.

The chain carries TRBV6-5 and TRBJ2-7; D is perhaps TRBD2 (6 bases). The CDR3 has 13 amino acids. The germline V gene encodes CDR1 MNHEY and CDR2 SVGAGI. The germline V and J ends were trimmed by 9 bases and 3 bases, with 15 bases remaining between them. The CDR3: CASKPGLDYEQYF. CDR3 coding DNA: TGTGCCAGTAAACCGGGACTGGACTACGAGCAGTACTTC.

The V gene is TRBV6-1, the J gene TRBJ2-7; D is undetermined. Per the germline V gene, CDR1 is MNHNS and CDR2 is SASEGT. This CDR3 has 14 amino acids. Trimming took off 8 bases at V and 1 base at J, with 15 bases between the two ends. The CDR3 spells CASRWGRDSYEQYF. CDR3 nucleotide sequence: TGTGCCAGCCGTTGGGGTAGGGATTCCTACGAGCAGTACTTC.

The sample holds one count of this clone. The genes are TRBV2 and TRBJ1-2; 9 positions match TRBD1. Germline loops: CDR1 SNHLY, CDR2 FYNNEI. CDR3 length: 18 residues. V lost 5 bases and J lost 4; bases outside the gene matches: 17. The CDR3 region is CASSLTGTGTGQTYGYTF. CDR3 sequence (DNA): TGTGCCAGCAGTCTAACAGGAACCGGGACAGGGCAAACCTATGGCTACACCTTC. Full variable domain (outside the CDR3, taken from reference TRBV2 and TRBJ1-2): EPEVTQTPSHQVTQMGQEVILRCVPISNHLYFYWYRQILGQKVEFLVSFYNNEISEKSEIFDDQFSVERPDGSNFTLKIRSTKLEDSAMYFCASSLTGTGTGQTYGYTFGSGTRLTVV.

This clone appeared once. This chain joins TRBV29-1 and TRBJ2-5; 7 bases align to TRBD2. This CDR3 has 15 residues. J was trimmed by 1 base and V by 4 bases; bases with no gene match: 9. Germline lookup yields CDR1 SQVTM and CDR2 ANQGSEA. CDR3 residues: CSVALETSVQETQYF. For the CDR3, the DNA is TGCAGCGTTGCCTTGGAAACTAGCGTCCAAGAGACCCAGTACTTC. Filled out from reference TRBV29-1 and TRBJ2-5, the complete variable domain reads SAVISQKPSRDICQRGTSLTIQCQVDSQVTMMFWYRQQPGQSLTLIATANQGSEATYESGFVIDKFPISRPNLTFSTLTVSNMSPEDSSIYLCSVALETSVQETQYFGPGTRLLVL.

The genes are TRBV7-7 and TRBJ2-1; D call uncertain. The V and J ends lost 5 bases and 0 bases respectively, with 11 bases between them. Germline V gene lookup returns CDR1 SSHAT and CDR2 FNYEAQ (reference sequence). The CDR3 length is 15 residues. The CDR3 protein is CASSINKNSYNEQFF. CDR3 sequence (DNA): TGTGCCAGCAGCATTAACAAGAACTCCTACAATGAGCAGTTCTTC.

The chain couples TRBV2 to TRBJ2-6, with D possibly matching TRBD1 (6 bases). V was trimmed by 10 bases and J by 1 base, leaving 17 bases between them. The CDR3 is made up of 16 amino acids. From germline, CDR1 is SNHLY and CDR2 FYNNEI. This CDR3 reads CATAGTPKSGANVLTF. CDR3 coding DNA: TGTGCCACTGCCGGGACACCCAAATCTGGGGCCAACGTCCTGACTTTC.

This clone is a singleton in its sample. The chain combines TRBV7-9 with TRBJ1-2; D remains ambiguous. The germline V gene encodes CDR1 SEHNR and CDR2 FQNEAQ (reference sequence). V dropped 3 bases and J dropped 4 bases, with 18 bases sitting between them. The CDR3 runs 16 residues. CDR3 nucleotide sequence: TGTGCCAGCAGCTTGGTTGGGGAAGATAAGACCTATGGCTACACCTTC. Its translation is CASSLVGEDKTYGYTF.

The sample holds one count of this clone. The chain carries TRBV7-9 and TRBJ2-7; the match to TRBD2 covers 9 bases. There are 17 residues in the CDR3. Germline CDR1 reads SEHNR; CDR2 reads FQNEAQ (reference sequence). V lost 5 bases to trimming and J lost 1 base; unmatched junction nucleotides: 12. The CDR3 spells CASSPPAAGGLSYEQYF. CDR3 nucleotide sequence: TGTGCCAGCAGCCCCCCTGCAGCGGGAGGCCTATCCTACGAGCAGTACTTC.

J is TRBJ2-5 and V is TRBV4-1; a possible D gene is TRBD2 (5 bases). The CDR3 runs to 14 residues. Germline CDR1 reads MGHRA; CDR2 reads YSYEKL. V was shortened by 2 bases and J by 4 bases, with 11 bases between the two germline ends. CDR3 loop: CASSQRRVGETQYF. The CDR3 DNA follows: TGCGCCAGCAGCCAAAGGCGGGTTGGAGAGACCCAGTACTTC.